The present TCR beta chain was sequenced within a study of blood T cell repertoires in COVID-19. The method was immunoSEQ multiplex PCR; TCRdb's version includes in-frame clones alone and lacks a portion of them. In the table there are 250,000 to 300,000 clones, approximately 90% of which are singletons. Looked up from germline, CDR1 is SNHLY and CDR2 is FYNNEI. The CDR3 runs to 15 residues. V was cut by 5 bases and J by 4 bases, with 17 bases left in between. This clone was seen only once. Seattle-derived patients entered the study during active infection and were followed longitudinally. J is TRBJ1-1 and V is TRBV2, with D unclear. Material for sequencing was peripheral blood. The source is a woman under 40 with COVID-19, enrolled during active disease. The CDR3 DNA follows: TGTGCCAGCAGTCCACACGTGACGGGGAGCACTGAAGCTTTCTTT. Protein product: CASSPHVTGSTEAFF.